The sequence of this T cell receptor (beta chain) was determined in a study of cytomegalovirus exposure and HLA in healthy donors. As for the study in general: HLA-typed donors were the source of roughly 80 million unique TCRs held in an early data release.

Details on this clone: Its antigen is undetermined.

General study results and limits: Later analysis revealed greater clonal expansion in HLA-associated TCR beta chains than in equally common others. With later analysis, a missense DCLRE1C variant became linked to TCR beta V- and J-gene trimming.

The V gene end was trimmed by 8 bases and the J gene end by 3 bases; junction bases not matched to a gene: 0. Looked up from germline, CDR1 is SNHLY and CDR2 is FYNNEI. The length of the CDR3 is 12 residues. The PCR contained 60 Vbeta and 13 Jbeta primers. TCRdb's copy holds only in-frame clones and misses some; the assay was immunoSEQ multiplex PCR. The sample includes around 150,000 clones, roughly 80% seen only once; the top ten take 4% to 5%. Sampled while nominally healthy, donors likely had unrecorded immune exposures. The clonotype comes from a man in his forties or fifties in good health and CMV-seropositive. Sequences were obtained from PBMCs. The chain is built from TRBV2 and TRBJ2-2; TRBD2 aligns across 7 bases. The CDR3 sequence is CASGGDTGELFF. Here the CDR3 DNA reads TGTGCCAGCGGGGGGGACACCGGGGAGCTGTTTTTT.